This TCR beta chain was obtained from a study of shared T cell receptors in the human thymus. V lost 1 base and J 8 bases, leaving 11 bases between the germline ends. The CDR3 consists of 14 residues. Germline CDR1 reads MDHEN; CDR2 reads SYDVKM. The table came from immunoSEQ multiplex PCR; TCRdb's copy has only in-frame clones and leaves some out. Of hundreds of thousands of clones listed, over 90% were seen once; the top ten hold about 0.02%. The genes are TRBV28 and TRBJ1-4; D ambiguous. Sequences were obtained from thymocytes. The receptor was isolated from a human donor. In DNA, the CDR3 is TGTGCCAGCAGTTTATTTCCATTCGGGGAAAAACTGTTTTTT. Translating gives CASSLFPFGEKLFF.